Described below is a single T cell receptor (beta chain) sequence and its context. Its antigen has not been determined. Nothing much larger sits one base from this clone, and base qualities are not available. The immunoSEQ Assay, a bias-controlled multiplex PCR, was used to amplify TCRbeta CDR3 regions from genomic DNA. Turning to the authors' computational methods: The number of nucleated cells in each sample was estimated by amplification of reference gene primers within the assay. Sequence reads were collapsed and filtered to measure the absolute abundance of every unique TCRbeta CDR3 rearrangement. Productive Simpson clonality was computed per sample as the square root of Simpson's diversity index over productive rearrangements. Drawn from immuneACCESS, this table holds only the in-frame rearrangements with V and J called that TCRdb kept. Clones are partly lost; checked studies trace under half to an unresolved V gene and leave the rest unexplained. For V, J and clone size, that table is used; D and trimming come from the DNA. The sample yields fewer than 150,000 clones; more than 80% were counted once. Around 5.5% of the sample is held by the ten biggest clonotypes.

Unmatched junction bases come to 7, with V trimmed by 1 base and J by 5 bases. CDR1 MGHRA and CDR2 YSYEKL are derived from the germline V gene. Its CDR3 holds 15 amino acids, cysteine through phenylalanine. The CDR3 DNA has 45 bases and is translated from base 1. The data belong to a study of blood T cell repertoires in COVID-19 (dated by TCRdb to about 2020). For the wider study: Samples covering the acute and convalescent phases of COVID-19 were provided by collaborators in the United States, Italy and Spain. The material from the prospective study consisted of cDNA or gDNA derived from T cells, B-cell-depleted T cells, or PBMCs. Where available, HLA class I and class II types were taken from metadata supplied by the sample provider and were not determined by assay-based typing. The dataset comprised deeply sampled blood TCRbeta repertoires from subjects exposed to, actively infected with, or recovered from COVID-19. Samples came from the ongoing ImmuneRACE study (first 160 participants) plus 1,254 subjects from 6 global collaborators. A de-identified subject ID, COVID-19 status, age in years and sex were almost always included in the sample metadata. The repertoires were released in a freely available public database meant as a resource for research on the immune response to SARS-CoV-2.

One collaborating source in Seattle enrolled patients while the patients were actively infected and followed the patients over time throughout the course of disease. Each collaborating institution followed its own protocols to collect whole blood in K2EDTA tubes. Collaborator samples were shipped for TCRbeta analysis as frozen whole blood, isolated PBMCs, or DNA extracted from either sample type. General study outcomes and caveats: The amount of clinical and demographic metadata varied by source and participant and was provided uncurated.

The chain was built from TRBV4-1 and TRBJ1-1; the central 7 bases match TRBD1. Sequencing input: peripheral blood. This TCR came from a woman aged 60-75 years with COVID-19, enrolled during active disease. The CDR3 here reads CASSQATRGRTEAFF. The sequenced DNA is TGCGCCAGCAGCCAAGCGACGAGGGGGCGGACTGAAGCTTTCTTT.